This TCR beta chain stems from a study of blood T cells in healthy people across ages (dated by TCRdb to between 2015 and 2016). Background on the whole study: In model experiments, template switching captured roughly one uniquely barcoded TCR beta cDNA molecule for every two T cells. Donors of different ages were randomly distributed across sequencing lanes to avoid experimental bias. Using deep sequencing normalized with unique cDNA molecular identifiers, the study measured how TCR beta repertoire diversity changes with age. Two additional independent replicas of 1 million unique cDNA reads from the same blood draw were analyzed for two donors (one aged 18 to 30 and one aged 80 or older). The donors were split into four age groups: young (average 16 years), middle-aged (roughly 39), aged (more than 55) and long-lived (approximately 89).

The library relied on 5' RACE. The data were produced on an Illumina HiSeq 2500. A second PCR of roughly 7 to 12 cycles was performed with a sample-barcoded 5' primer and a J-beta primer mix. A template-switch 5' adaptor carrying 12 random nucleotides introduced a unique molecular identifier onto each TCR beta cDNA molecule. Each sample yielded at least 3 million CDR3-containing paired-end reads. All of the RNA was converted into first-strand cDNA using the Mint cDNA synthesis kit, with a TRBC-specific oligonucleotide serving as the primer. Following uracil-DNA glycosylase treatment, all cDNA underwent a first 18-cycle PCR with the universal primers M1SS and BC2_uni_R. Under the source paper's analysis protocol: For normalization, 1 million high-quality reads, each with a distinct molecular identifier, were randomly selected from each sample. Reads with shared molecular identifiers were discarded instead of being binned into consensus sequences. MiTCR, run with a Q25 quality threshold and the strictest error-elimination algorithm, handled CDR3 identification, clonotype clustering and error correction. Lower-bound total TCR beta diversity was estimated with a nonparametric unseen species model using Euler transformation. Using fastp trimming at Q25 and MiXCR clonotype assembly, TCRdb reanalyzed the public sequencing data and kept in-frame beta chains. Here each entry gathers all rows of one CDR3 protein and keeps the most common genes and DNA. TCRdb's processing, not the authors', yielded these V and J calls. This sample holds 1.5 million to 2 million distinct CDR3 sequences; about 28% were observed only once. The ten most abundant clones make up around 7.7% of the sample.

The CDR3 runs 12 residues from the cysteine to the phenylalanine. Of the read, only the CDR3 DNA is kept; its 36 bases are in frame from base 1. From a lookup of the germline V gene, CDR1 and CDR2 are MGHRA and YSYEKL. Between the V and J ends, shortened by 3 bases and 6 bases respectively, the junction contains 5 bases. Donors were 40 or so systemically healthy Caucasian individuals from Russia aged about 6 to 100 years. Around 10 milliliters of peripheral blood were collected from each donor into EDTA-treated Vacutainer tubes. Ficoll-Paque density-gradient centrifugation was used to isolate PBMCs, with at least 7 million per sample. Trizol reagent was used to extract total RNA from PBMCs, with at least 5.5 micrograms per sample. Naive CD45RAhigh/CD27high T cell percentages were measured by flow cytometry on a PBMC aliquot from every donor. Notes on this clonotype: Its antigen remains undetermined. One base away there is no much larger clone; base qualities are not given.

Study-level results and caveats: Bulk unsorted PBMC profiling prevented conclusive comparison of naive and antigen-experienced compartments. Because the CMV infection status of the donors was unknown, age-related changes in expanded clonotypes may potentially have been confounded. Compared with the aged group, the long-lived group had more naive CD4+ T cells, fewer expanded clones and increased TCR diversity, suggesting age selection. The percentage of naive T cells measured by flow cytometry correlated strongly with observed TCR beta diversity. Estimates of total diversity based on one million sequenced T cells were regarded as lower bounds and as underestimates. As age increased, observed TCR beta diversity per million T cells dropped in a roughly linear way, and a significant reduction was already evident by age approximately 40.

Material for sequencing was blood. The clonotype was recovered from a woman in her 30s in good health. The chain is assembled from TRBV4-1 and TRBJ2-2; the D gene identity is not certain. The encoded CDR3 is CASSHMAGELFF. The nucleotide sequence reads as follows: TGCGCCAGCAGCCACATGGCCGGGGAGCTGTTTTTT.